This T cell receptor (beta chain) appears in the sequencing data of a study of tumor and adjacent non-tumor tissue in lung cancer. As for the study in general: Histology: under 15 adenocarcinoma, a couple of squamous cell carcinoma, 1 small cell lung cancer.

With respect to this clonotype: Its ends do not fully match the called genes, so a read error is possible.

The library came from three nested PCR rounds adapted from ARM-PCR protocols. Using its own MiXCR run on the multiplex PCR reads, TCRdb lists one record per CDR3 protein. Found here are 100,000 to 120,000 distinct CDR3 sequences, around 82% of them singletons; the top ten hold more than 20%. The CDR3 covers 14 residues. CDR1 is MDHEN, CDR2 SYDVKM, per germline. The template was RNA from unsorted bulk tissue. The sample consisted of lung tumor tissue. The chain uses TRBV28 and TRBJ2-2, with D perhaps matching TRBD2 (5 bases). This sequence originates from a man between 65 and 85 years old with non-small cell lung cancer. The CDR3 bases are TGTGCCAGCTGTTTATTCCCTAGCACCGGGGAGCTGTTATTT. Its translation: CASCLFPSTGELLF.